Listed here are 29 T cell receptor beta chains from one sample, sequenced in a study of cytomegalovirus exposure and HLA in healthy donors. Repertoires were generated with immunoSEQ multiplex PCR, while TCRdb's copy carries only in-frame clones and drops some. The sample comprises some 330,000 clones, approximately 90% of which are singletons, and around 0.84% rests with the top ten. Sequencing was done on a sample of PBMCs. The origin of the receptors is a woman aged 18-30 years in good health and CMV-seronegative.

The genes are TRBV25-1 and TRBJ2-1; 10 bases map to TRBD2. CDR1 is MGHDK and CDR2 is SYGVNS in the germline V gene. The V gene end was trimmed by 7 bases and the J gene end by 3 bases; junction bases not matched to a gene: 9. The CDR3 length is 16 residues. The CDR3 protein is CASNEPGLAIYNEQFF. The CDR3 DNA reads as TGTGCCAGCAACGAACCGGGACTAGCGATCTACAATGAGCAGTTCTTC.

This sequence joins TRBV7-2 and TRBJ2-4, with 7 bases identical to TRBD1. V trimming: 5 bases; J trimming: 9 bases; junction bases outside the gene matches: 10. This CDR3 has 14 amino acids. Germline V CDR1 and CDR2: SGHTA, FQGNSA. CDR3 DNA sequence: TGTGCCAGCAGCGACCGGGACAGCCCGCGCATTCAGTACTTC. It yields the protein CASSDRDSPRIQYF.

The V and J genes are TRBV28 and TRBJ2-1, with 15 bases fitting TRBD2. The CDR3 totals 16 residues. The V gene end was trimmed by 5 bases and the J gene end by 12 bases; junction bases not matched to a gene: 11. The germline V gene has CDR1 MDHEN and CDR2 SYDVKM. CDR3 residues: CASSKGGLAGGSGQFF. The DNA for the CDR3 is TGTGCCAGCAGTAAAGGGGGACTAGCGGGAGGATCGGGGCAGTTCTTC.

The chain carries TRBV18 and TRBJ2-5; the D gene is possibly TRBD2 (5 bases). The V and J ends lost 4 bases and 5 bases respectively, with 20 bases between them. The CDR3 runs 16 residues. Germline CDR1 and CDR2: KGHSH and LQKENI. The CDR3 DNA is TGTGCCAGCTCACTTCAGAGGCCCGGGAATAGGGAGACCCAGTACTTC. It translates to CASSLQRPGNRETQYF.

This chain joins TRBV6-4 and TRBJ2-1; D perhaps matches TRBD2 (6 bases). The V gene lost 4 bases and the J gene lost 10 bases, with 17 bases spanning the gap. This CDR3 is built from 14 residues. Germline V lookup: CDR1 MRHNA, CDR2 SNTAGT. The CDR3 protein is CASSANAGSDEQFF. CDR3 in DNA: TGTGCCAGCAGTGCCAACGCGGGGAGTGACGAGCAGTTCTTC.

The chain joins TRBV6-5 to TRBJ2-2, with D possibly TRBD1 on 6 matching bases. V lost 6 bases and J lost 1, with 9 bases in between. CDR1 is MNHEY, CDR2 SVGAGI, per germline. The CDR3 is 14 residues long. The CDR3 nucleotides read TGTGCCAGCAGGGGGGCTAGGAACACCGGGGAGCTGTTTTTT. Amino acids: CASRGARNTGELFF.

This clone has just one count. The V and J genes are TRBV6-5 and TRBJ2-3; 7 bases match TRBD2. Germline assignment: CDR1 MNHEY and CDR2 SVGAGI. Trimming took 0 bases from V and 5 from J; bases not matched to a gene: 8. CDR3 length: 16 residues. The CDR3: CASSYSGGSWIDTQYF. CDR3 nucleotides: TGTGCCAGCAGTTACTCTGGCGGGAGCTGGATAGATACGCAGTATTTT.

The rearrangement uses TRBV6-5 and TRBJ2-1, with TRBD2 identical over 7 bases. CDR1 is MNHEY and CDR2 is SVGAGI in the germline V gene. This CDR3 contains 15 residues. V lost 2 bases and J lost 0; bases outside the gene matches: 1. The CDR3 loop reads CASSYGGDSYNEQFF. CDR3 DNA sequence: TGTGCCAGCAGTTACGGGGGGGACTCCTACAATGAGCAGTTCTTC.

DNA for the CDR3: TGTGCCAGCAGTTACCCCGGACGGGGAAACACAGATACGCAGTATTTT. It is translated as CASSYPGRGNTDTQYF. The V and J genes are TRBV6-5 and TRBJ2-3; TRBD2 is a possible D gene (5 bases). The CDR3 contains 16 residues. Germline V gives CDR1 MNHEY, CDR2 SVGAGI. The ends were cut back, 2 bases at V and 2 bases at J, with 14 bases in the middle.

The chain has TRBV15 and TRBJ2-2, with 8 bases lining up with TRBD1. Germline V lookup: CDR1 LNHNV, CDR2 YYDKDF (reference sequence). CDR3 length: 14 residues. V lost 3 bases, J lost 3 bases, and 0 bases stayed unmatched. The CDR3 protein is CATSRGQDTGELFF. DNA for the CDR3: TGTGCCACCAGCAGGGGACAGGACACCGGGGAGCTGTTTTTT.

This sequence joins TRBV5-6 and TRBJ2-3; TRBD1 aligns across 10 bases. The V segment lost 2 bases and the J segment 2 bases; nucleotides outside the gene matches: 5. Per germline, CDR1 SGHDT and CDR2 YYEEEE. The CDR3 loop spans 16 amino acids. CDR3 DNA: TGTGCCAGCAGCTTAGAGACAGGGGGCTTCACAGATACGCAGTATTTT. Translating gives CASSLETGGFTDTQYF.

This clone was counted a few times. The same CDR3 can be traced to other DNA sequences in this sample. The chain couples TRBV28 to TRBJ2-2; no definite D call. Germline V gene data show CDR1 as MDHEN and CDR2 as SYDVKM. This CDR3 comprises 11 residues. Trimming stripped 3 bases from V and 6 bases from J, with 2 bases between. Here the CDR3 reads CASSFSGELFF. The CDR3 nucleotides are TGTGCCAGCAGTTTCTCCGGGGAGCTGTTTTTT.

The rearrangement links TRBV29-1 to TRBJ2-3, with D perhaps TRBD2 (6 bases). Germline V CDR1 and CDR2: SQVTM, ANQGSEA. Trimming removed 8 bases at V and 3 bases at J, with 18 bases between. This CDR3 has 14 residues. This CDR3 reads CSHIGDGRTDTQYF. CDR3 nucleotide sequence: TGCAGCCACATTGGGGACGGGAGAACAGATACGCAGTATTTT.

The chain uses TRBV19 and TRBJ2-1, with TRBD2 matching over 7 bases. The V gene's germline CDR1 is LNHDA and CDR2 SQIVND (reference sequence). J gave up 5 bases and V 1 base, and 11 bases lay outside the gene matches. The CDR3 sequence is 17 residues long. The chain's CDR3 is CASSIGLGGSSHNEQFF. The CDR3 coding sequence is TGTGCCAGTAGTATAGGGCTAGGCGGGAGTAGCCACAATGAGCAGTTCTTC.

The rearrangement uses TRBV29-1 and TRBJ2-3; D is uncertain. Germline V gives CDR1 SQVTM, CDR2 ANQGSEA. Trimming removed 4 bases at V and 2 bases at J, with 16 bases between. CDR3 length: 15 amino acids. CDR3 in amino acids: CSVGLSEIVTDTQYF. DNA for the CDR3: TGCAGCGTTGGGTTGAGCGAGATAGTCACAGATACGCAGTATTTT.

The chain uses TRBV6-5 and TRBJ2-5, with a tentative D call TRBD2 (7 bases). Germline V CDR1 and CDR2: MNHEY, SVGAGI. Trimming shortened V by 7 bases and J by 5 bases, and 17 bases separated the two germline ends. The CDR3 sequence is 14 residues long. This CDR3 reads CASTLGGAGETQYF. The CDR3 DNA reads as TGTGCCAGCACCCTGGGGGGGGCGGGGGAGACCCAGTACTTC.

The V call is TRBV7-9, the J call TRBJ2-7; TRBD1 matches 8 bases. Germline CDR1 and CDR2: SEHNR and FQNEAQ (reference sequence). With 3 bases clipped from V and 6 bases from J, the junction kept 16 bases outside the gene matches. The CDR3 spans 17 residues. The CDR3 protein is CASSFPQGAPYEGEQYF. The CDR3 nucleotides are TGTGCCAGCAGCTTTCCCCAGGGGGCGCCTTATGAGGGCGAGCAGTACTTC.

This clone occurred once. The chain employs TRBV2 and TRBJ1-2; TRBD1 is a possible D gene (6 bases). CDR1 and CDR2 (germline): SNHLY, FYNNEI. Trimming took 7 bases from V and 8 from J, leaving 20 bases between them. The CDR3 consists of 14 residues. The CDR3 nucleotides are TGTGCCAGCACCTTATTAGGGGGGGCGAGGGGCTACACCTTC. Translated, it gives CASTLLGGARGYTF.

The rearrangement joins TRBV4-3 to TRBJ2-7, with 9 bases matching TRBD2. Germline loops: CDR1 LGHNA, CDR2 YSLEER. With V trimmed by 0 bases and J by 8 bases, 11 bases remained unmatched. The CDR3 has 16 residues. This CDR3 is CASSQDRGGLAGKQYF. The CDR3 coding sequence is TGCGCCAGCAGCCAAGACCGCGGGGGGCTAGCGGGAAAGCAGTACTTC.

J is TRBJ1-5 and V is TRBV19; 8 nucleotides align to TRBD1. Germline V gene data show CDR1 as LNHDA and CDR2 as SQIVND (reference sequence). CDR3 length: 13 amino acids. Trimming took 6 bases from V and 6 from J; bases not matched to a gene: 4. The CDR3 nucleotides read TGTGCCAGTAGCAGGGGGCTACGTCAGCCCCAGCATTTT. Translation gives CASSRGLRQPQHF.

This clone has just one count. The chain has TRBV28 and TRBJ2-3, with 11 bases lining up with TRBD2. The CDR3 spans 15 residues. Germline assignment: CDR1 MDHEN and CDR2 SYDVKM. V lost 8 bases to trimming and J lost 2 bases; unmatched junction nucleotides: 6. CDR3 sequence: CASRRLAGPTDTQYF. Written as DNA, the CDR3 is TGTGCCAGCCGACGACTAGCGGGGCCCACAGATACGCAGTATTTT.

The rearrangement joins TRBV19 to TRBJ1-5; D uncertain. In germline, CDR1 is LNHDA, CDR2 SQIVND (reference sequence). CDR3 length equals 15 residues. Trimming cost V 3 bases and J 4 bases, with 13 bases left between them. The DNA for the CDR3 is TGTGCCAGTAGTATGGCAGGCGGGAAAAATCAGCCCCAGCATTTT. Translating it yields CASSMAGGKNQPQHF.

This clone was recorded a few times. The chain combines TRBV9 with TRBJ1-2; 7 nucleotides agree with TRBD1. The CDR3 spans 12 residues. Looked up from germline, CDR1 is SGDLS and CDR2 is YYNGEE. The V gene end was trimmed by 3 bases and the J gene end by 4 bases; junction bases not matched to a gene: 0. The CDR3 sequence: CASSGDSYGYTF. The CDR3 nucleotides read TGTGCCAGCAGCGGGGACAGCTATGGCTACACCTTC.

The V and J genes are TRBV4-2 and TRBJ2-7; 8 bases match TRBD2. The CDR3 loop spans 16 amino acids. Per germline, CDR1 LGHNA and CDR2 YNFKEQ. The ends lost 0 bases at V and 4 bases at J; junction bases unmatched: 8. CDR3 amino acids: CASSQEGASGSYEQYF. The DNA of the CDR3 is TGTGCCAGCAGCCAAGAAGGGGCCAGCGGGAGTTACGAGCAGTACTTC.

At least ten counts were recorded for this clone. V usage is TRBV7-9 and J usage is TRBJ1-1; a weak D match, TRBD1 (6 bases). Trimming removed 2 bases at V and 5 bases at J, with 24 bases between. The length of the CDR3 is 18 residues. Germline loops: CDR1 SEHNR, CDR2 FQNEAQ (reference sequence). CDR3 DNA sequence: TGTGCCAGCAGCTTAACAAAAAGCCCACGGGGGGGCGGGACTGAAGCTTTCTTT. This codes for CASSLTKSPRGGGTEAFF.

The V call is TRBV28, the J call TRBJ2-3, with D hard to call. Trimming took 3 bases from V and 6 from J, leaving 13 bases between them. The CDR3 totals 14 residues. CDR1 and CDR2 (germline): MDHEN, SYDVKM. Here the CDR3 reads CASSFSGSADTQYF. The CDR3 coding sequence is TGTGCCAGCAGTTTTTCGGGTAGTGCGGATACGCAGTATTTT.

This clone was found once. This rearrangement joins TRBV10-3 to TRBJ2-1, with a possible D match to TRBD2 (5 bases). Germline V gene lookup returns CDR1 ENHRY and CDR2 SYGVKD. V was shortened by 0 bases and J by 10 bases, with 7 bases between the two germline ends. This CDR3 contains 12 residues. As DNA, the CDR3 is TGTGCCATCAGTGAGTCGAGAGGGGAGCAGTTCTTC. Translated, it gives CAISESRGEQFF.

This clone was detected a few times. The chain couples TRBV6-1 to TRBJ1-1; possible D gene TRBD1, 5 bases. The CDR3 length is 14 residues. Germline V gene data show CDR1 as MNHNS and CDR2 as SASEGT. Trimming removed 11 bases from V and 1 base from J, with 17 bases in between. Written as DNA, the CDR3 is TGTGCCGTGCGCGGGGGAGGAGGGAACACTGAAGCTTTCTTT. The encoded protein is CAVRGGGGNTEAFF.

This chain uses TRBV7-2 with TRBJ2-7, with D maybe TRBD2 (5 bases). The germline gives CDR1 SGHTA, CDR2 FQGNSA. V dropped 5 bases and J dropped 5 bases, with 13 bases sitting between them. This CDR3 spans 13 amino acids. As DNA, the CDR3 is TGTGCCAGCAGCCCCCTACACGGGAACGAGCAGTACTTC. Its protein is CASSPLHGNEQYF.